This T cell receptor beta chain was captured by sequencing in a study of cytomegalovirus exposure and HLA in healthy donors. Findings of the study overall: Investigators reported under 200 TCR beta chains as tied to cytomegalovirus. Presence/absence results assume similar sequencing depth per donor, which may not hold.

The PCR contained 60 Vbeta and 13 Jbeta primers. Libraries were prepared by immunoSEQ multiplex PCR; TCRdb keeps only in-frame clonotypes and omits some of them. The table shows approximately 200,000 clones, with roughly 85% occurring only once. This cohort consisted of healthy bone marrow donors. Points on this clone: Its antigen is undetermined.

The material sequenced was PBMCs. This TCR was recovered from a woman between 50 and 59 years old in good health and CMV-seronegative.

This CDR3 is CATTTGHQPQHF. Here the CDR3 DNA reads TGTGCCACCACGACAGGGCACCAGCCCCAGCATTTT. The chain couples TRBV19 to TRBJ1-5, with 7 bases that match TRBD1. Germline assignment: CDR1 LNHDA and CDR2 SQIVND (reference sequence). The CDR3 consists of 12 residues. Trimming at V came to 10 bases and at J to 7 bases, leaving 7 bases not matched to a gene.